The clone carrying this T cell receptor beta chain was found a few times. The CDR3 is 17 amino acids. Germline V gene sequence: CDR1 SGHVS, CDR2 FNYEAQ. J lost 4 bases, V lost 7 bases, and 13 bases had no gene match. Amplified regions were TCR beta CDR3 sequences from RNA transcripts. Using the HTBI primer set, a first-round RT-PCR was run on the TCR CDR3. MiXCR was run by TCRdb on the multiplex PCR reads, yielding one entry per CDR3 protein. This repertoire shows about 640,000 distinct CDR3 sequences, around 13% found once; its top ten account for approximately 13%. The sample originates from a study of T cells in Graves' hyperthyroidism and ophthalmopathy.

The rearrangement links TRBV7-6 to TRBJ2-2; 9 nucleotides match TRBD2. The clonotype comes from a woman between 50 and 59 years old with Graves' ophthalmopathy. The sample consisted of blood. Written as DNA, the CDR3 is TGTGCCAGCACCTATACTTGGACTAGCGACGTCACCGGGGAGCTGTTTTTT. Encoded protein: CASTYTWTSDVTGELFF.